This note documents a single T cell receptor (beta chain) sequence. This sample is drawn from a study of blood T cell repertoires in COVID-19. Study-wide background: Some COVID-19 samples were acute and others convalescent; all came from the United States, Italy and Spain. PBMCs, B-cell-depleted T cells, or T cells provided the cDNA or gDNA that made up the material.

As processed by the authors: How many nucleated cells were present was estimated from reference gene primer amplification. The protocol was immunoSEQ multiplex PCR, while the TCRdb copy is restricted to in-frame clones and leaves out a portion. D and trimming come from the DNA, and the V and J calls and clone size come from that table. Of over 100,000 clones listed, approximately 90% are singletons. The trim removed 11 bases at V and 4 bases at J, leaving 5 bases unmatched. The CDR3 spans 12 residues. CDR1 is LGHDT and CDR2 is YNNKEL in the germline V gene (reference sequence). Material for sequencing was peripheral blood. The receptor comes from a man aged 35 to 55 with acute or convalescent COVID-19. V is TRBV3-1 (or the pseudogene TRBV3-2) and J is TRBJ2-3; TRBD1 matches at 8 bases. CDR3 in DNA: TGTGCCTGCGGACAGGGCGCAGATACGCAGTATTTT. This codes for CACGQGADTQYF.